The T cell receptor (beta chain) described here comes from a study of PD-1 blockade in classical Hodgkin lymphoma. Study-wide context: Administration of nivolumab to patients was at 3 mg/kg intravenously every 2 weeks.

The length of the CDR3 is 11 residues. CDR1 SNHLY and CDR2 FYNNEI come from the germline V gene. V lost 5 bases to trimming and J lost 3 bases, with 5 bases between them. The time point: cycle 4 day 1 (C4D1), after five to seven weeks of nivolumab. Each and every patient relapsed after autologous stem cell transplantation, and patients got differing brentuximab vedotin exposure. TCRdb's table, derived via immunoSEQ multiplex PCR, lists solely in-frame clones and lacks some. The sample lists 100,000 or so clones; roughly 91% were seen once. This sample comprised peripheral blood mononuclear cells (PBMCs), obtained before the fourth cycle of nivolumab. The chain carries TRBV2 and TRBJ2-7, with D unresolved. This clonotype was sampled from a human donor with classical Hodgkin lymphoma. CDR3 bases: TGTGCCAGCAGTCCCCTCTACGAGCAGTACTTC. This encodes CASSPLYEQYF.